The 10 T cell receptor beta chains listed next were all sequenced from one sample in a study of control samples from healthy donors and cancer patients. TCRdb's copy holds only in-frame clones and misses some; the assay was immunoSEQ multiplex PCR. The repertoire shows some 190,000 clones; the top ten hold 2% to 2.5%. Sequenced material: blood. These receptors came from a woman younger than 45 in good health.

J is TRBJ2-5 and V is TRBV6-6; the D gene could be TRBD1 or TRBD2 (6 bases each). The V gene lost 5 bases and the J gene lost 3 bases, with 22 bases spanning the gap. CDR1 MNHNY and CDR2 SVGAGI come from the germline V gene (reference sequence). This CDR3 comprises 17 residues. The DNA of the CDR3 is TGTGCCAGCAGTCTTAGGGGGAGGCCCAACTTTAAAGAGACCCAGTACTTC. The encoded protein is CASSLRGRPNFKETQYF.

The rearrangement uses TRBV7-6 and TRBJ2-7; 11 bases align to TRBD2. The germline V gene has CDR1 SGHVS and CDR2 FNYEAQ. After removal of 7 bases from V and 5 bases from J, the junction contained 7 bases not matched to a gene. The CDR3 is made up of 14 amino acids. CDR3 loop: CASTNSGGANEQYF. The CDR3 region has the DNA TGTGCCAGCACCAATAGCGGGGGGGCTAACGAGCAGTACTTC.

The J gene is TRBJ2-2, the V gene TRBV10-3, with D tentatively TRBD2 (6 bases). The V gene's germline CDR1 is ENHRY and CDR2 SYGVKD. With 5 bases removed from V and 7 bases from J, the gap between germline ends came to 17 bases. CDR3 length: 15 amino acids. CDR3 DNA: TGTGCCATCAGTCAAGTGACGGGGGTCGGCGGGGAGCTGTTTTTT. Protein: CAISQVTGVGGELFF.

This CDR3 reads CASGFGTSAHQETQYF. DNA for the CDR3: TGTGCTAGTGGTTTCGGGACTAGCGCTCACCAAGAGACCCAGTACTTC. The chain joins TRBV12-5 to TRBJ2-5, with 10 bases fitting TRBD2. Per the germline V gene, CDR1 is LGHNT and CDR2 is FRNRAP. Trimming took 3 bases from V and 0 from J; bases not matched to a gene: 4. This CDR3 is built from 16 residues.

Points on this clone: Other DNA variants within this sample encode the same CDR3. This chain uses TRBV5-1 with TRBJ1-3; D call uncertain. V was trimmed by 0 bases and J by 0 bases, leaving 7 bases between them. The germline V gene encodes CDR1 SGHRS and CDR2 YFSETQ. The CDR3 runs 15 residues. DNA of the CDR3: TGCGCCAGCAGCTTGGCAGCTAGCTCTGGAAACACCATATATTTT. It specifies CASSLAASSGNTIYF. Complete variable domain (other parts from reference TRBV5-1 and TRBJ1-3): KAGVTQTPRYLIKTRGQQVTLSCSPISGHRSVSWYQQTPGQGLQFLFEYFSETQRNKGNFPGRFSGRQFSNSRSEMNVSTLELGDSALYLCASSLAASSGNTIYFGEGSWLTVV.

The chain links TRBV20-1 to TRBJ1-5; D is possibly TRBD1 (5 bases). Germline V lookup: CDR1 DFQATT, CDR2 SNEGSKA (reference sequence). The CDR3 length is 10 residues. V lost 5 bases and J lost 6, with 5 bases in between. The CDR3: CSAGGQPQHF. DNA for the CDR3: TGCAGTGCTGGGGGTCAGCCCCAGCATTTT.

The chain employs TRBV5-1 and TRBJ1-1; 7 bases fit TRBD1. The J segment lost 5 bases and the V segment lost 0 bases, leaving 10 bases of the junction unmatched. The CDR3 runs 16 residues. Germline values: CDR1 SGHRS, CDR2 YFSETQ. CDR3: CASSLAGTAVQTEAFF. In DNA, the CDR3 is TGCGCCAGCAGCTTGGCTGGGACAGCAGTACAGACTGAAGCTTTCTTT.

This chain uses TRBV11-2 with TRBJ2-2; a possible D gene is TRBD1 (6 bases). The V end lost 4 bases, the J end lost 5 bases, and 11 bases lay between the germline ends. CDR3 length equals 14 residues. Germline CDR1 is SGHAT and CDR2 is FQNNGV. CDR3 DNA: TGTGCCAGCAGCTACGTACAGGGAACCGGGGAGCTGTTTTTT. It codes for CASSYVQGTGELFF.

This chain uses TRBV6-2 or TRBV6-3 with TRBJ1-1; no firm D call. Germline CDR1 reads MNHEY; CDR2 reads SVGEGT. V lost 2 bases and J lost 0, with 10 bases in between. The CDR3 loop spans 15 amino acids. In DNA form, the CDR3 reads TGTGCCAGCAGTTACGGAGTAGGGATGAACACTGAAGCTTTCTTT. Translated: CASSYGVGMNTEAFF.

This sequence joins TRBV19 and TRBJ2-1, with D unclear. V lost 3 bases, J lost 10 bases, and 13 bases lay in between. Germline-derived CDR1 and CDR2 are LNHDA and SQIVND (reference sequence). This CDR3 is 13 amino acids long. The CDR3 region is CASSIGTPPEQFF. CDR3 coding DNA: TGTGCCAGTAGTATTGGTACCCCACCCGAGCAGTTCTTC.